These T cell receptor beta chains were read from a single sample in a study of T-cell memory formation after mild COVID-19. TCRdb reprocessed the 5' RACE reads via MiXCR and lists one record per CDR3 protein. The sample has 300,000 or so distinct CDR3 sequences; about a sixth are singletons. Sequenced input: PBMCs or a T cell subset sorted from them (not recorded which). These receptor sequences come from a man between 18 and 35 years old who had mild COVID-19 (a few samples of this study predate the infection). Cell type and time point are not known. Both conserved end residues are part of each CDR3. A D gene is named only where the DNA matches it firmly. Clone size is stated in some rows and not others, as once, few, many or a class when expanded.

TRBV7-8	TRBD2	TRBJ2-5	few	TGTGCCAGCAGCCCGGCAGCGGGGCGGGAGACCCAGTACTTC	CASSPAAGRETQYF
TRBV4-3	TRBD2	TRBJ2-4	many	TGCGCCAGCAGCCAAGACGAGGCTAGCGGGGGGCTAGCCAAAAACATTCAGTACTTC	CASSQDEASGGLAKNIQYF
TRBV12-5	TRBD1	TRBJ2-7	few	TGTGCTAGTGGTCCCGGGACAGGTGTATTAGAGCAGTACTTC	CASGPGTGVLEQYF
TRBV6-5	.	TRBJ1-6	.	TGTGCCAGCAGAAGGACCGGGGATTCACCCCTCCACTTT	CASRRTGDSPLHF
TRBV5-1	.	TRBJ1-1	.	TGCGCCAGCAGCTTGACATTGGGTAGCACTGAAGCTTTCTTT	CASSLTLGSTEAFF
TRBV11-2	TRBD1	TRBJ1-4	.	TGTGCCAGCAGCTTAACGGGACAGGATGAAAAACTGTTTTTT	CASSLTGQDEKLFF
TRBV6-2/TRBV6-3	.	TRBJ1-2	.	TGTGCCAGCAGTTTTGCCCCGACAGTCTATGGCTACACCTTC	CASSFAPTVYGYTF
TRBV18	TRBD2	TRBJ2-2	.	TGTGCCAGCTCATCACGGGGGGGTTCGGACACCGGGGAGCTGTTTTTT	CASSSRGGSDTGELFF
TRBV20-1	TRBD1	TRBJ1-6	many	TGCAGTGCTCCAAAGACAGGGAGGGATTCACCCCTCCACTTT	CSAPKTGRDSPLHF
TRBV4-3	.	TRBJ2-1	few	TGCGCCAGCAGCGAGGGCACAAGCTCCTACAATGAGCAGTTCTTC	CASSEGTSSYNEQFF
TRBV6-5	TRBD2	TRBJ2-5	.	TGTGCCAGCAGATCGGGGGGGTACCAAGAGACCCAGTACTTC	CASRSGGYQETQYF
TRBV12-3/TRBV12-4	.	TRBJ1-2	few	TGTGCCAGCAGGCCCACCGAAGCCTATGGCTACACCTTC	CASRPTEAYGYTF
TRBV27	.	TRBJ2-3	few	TGTGCCAGCAGTTTAACCGGGACACACACAGATACGCAGTATTTT	CASSLTGTHTDTQYF
TRBV20-1	.	TRBJ2-1	few	TGCAGTGCTAGAGATACGGGGGAGGTTTTGAATGAGCAGTTCTTC	CSARDTGEVLNEQFF
TRBV18	.	TRBJ2-2	.	TGTGCCAGCTCACCACCGGCGCACAACACCGGGGAGCTGCTTTTT	CASSPPAHNTGELLF